One sample yielded the 8 T cell receptor beta chains listed below, sequenced in a study of cytomegalovirus exposure and HLA in healthy donors. The PCR was carried out with 60 Vbeta primers and 13 Jbeta primers. Assay used: immunoSEQ multiplex PCR; TCRdb lists only in-frame clones, some missing. There are roughly 200,000 clones in the sample; 80% to 90% occur only once, and about 1% lies in the top ten. What was sequenced was PBMCs. All receptors come from a young woman in good health and CMV-seronegative.

This clone was observed a single time. J is TRBJ2-7 and V is TRBV27; the match to TRBD1 covers 8 bases. This CDR3 is 14 amino acids long. CDR1 and CDR2 (germline): MNHEY, SMNVEV (reference sequence). Losses at the gene ends were 5 bases for V and 4 bases for J; bases not matched to a gene: 7. The CDR3 sequence is CASSDRDRSYEQYF. CDR3 nucleotide sequence: TGTGCCAGCAGTGACCGGGACAGGAGTTACGAGCAGTACTTC.

This CDR3 is CSLTGTSGSTDTQYF. The DNA for the CDR3 is TGCAGCCTGACGGGGACTAGCGGTAGCACAGATACGCAGTATTTT. This chain uses TRBV29-1 with TRBJ2-3, with 11 bases identical to TRBD2. Trimming took 8 bases from V and 0 from J; bases not matched to a gene: 7. Germline V gene sequence: CDR1 SQVTM, CDR2 ANQGSEA. The CDR3 has 15 residues.

This clone was recorded only once. The J gene is TRBJ2-7, the V gene TRBV10-3, with 9 bases matching TRBD1. Germline CDR1 reads ENHRY; CDR2 reads SYGVKD. V was clipped by 7 bases and J by 0 bases; unmatched bases: 4. The CDR3 has 14 residues. The CDR3 bases are TGTGCCATCAAAGGACAGGGGAGCTCCTACGAGCAGTACTTC. Residues: CAIKGQGSSYEQYF.

J is TRBJ2-1 and V is TRBV5-4; 16 positions agree with TRBD2. V was clipped by 4 bases and J by 15 bases; unmatched bases: 7. Germline lookup yields CDR1 SGHNT and CDR2 YYREEE (reference sequence). This CDR3 comprises 14 residues. The CDR3 sequence: CASSEGLAGGHRFF. The CDR3 DNA sequence: TGTGCCAGCAGCGAGGGACTAGCGGGGGGGCATCGGTTCTTC. The full variable domain, in which reference TRBV5-4 and TRBJ2-1 provide the parts outside the CDR3, is ETGVTQSPTHLIKTRGQQVTLRCSSQSGHNTVSWYQQALGQGPQFIFQYYREEENGRGNFPPRFSGLQFPNYSSELNVNALELDDSALYLCASSEGLAGGHRFFGPGTRLTVL.

The V and J genes are TRBV5-1 and TRBJ2-6; tentatively, D is TRBD1 (5 bases). This CDR3 has 16 residues. Germline CDR1 and CDR2: SGHRS and YFSETQ. V was shortened by 0 bases and J by 2 bases, with 9 bases between the two germline ends. CDR3 DNA: TGCGCCAGCAGCTTGGTGGCAGGGACTGGGGCCAACGTCCTGACTTTC. This codes for CASSLVAGTGANVLTF.

The chain employs TRBV7-9 and TRBJ2-2; TRBD1 is a possible D gene (5 bases). The V end lost 5 bases, the J end lost 2 bases, and 15 bases lay between the germline ends. The CDR3 runs 16 residues. Per germline, CDR1 SEHNR and CDR2 FQNEAQ (reference sequence). CDR3 region: CASSPSMGRNTGELFF. The CDR3 bases are TGTGCCAGCAGCCCTTCTATGGGGCGAAACACCGGGGAGCTGTTTTTT.

The J gene is TRBJ2-7, the V gene TRBV7-2, with D maybe TRBD2 (5 bases). Trimming took off 4 bases at V and 2 bases at J, with 15 bases between the two ends. This CDR3 has 15 residues. Germline lookup yields CDR1 SGHTA and CDR2 FQGNSA. The CDR3 DNA reads as TGTGCCAGCAGCTCGATGGCGGGCAGCCCCTACGAGCAGTACTTC. Amino acid sequence: CASSSMAGSPYEQYF.

The CDR3 sequence is CAPRPLRGNTIYF. CDR3 coding DNA: TGCGCCCCGCGGCCTCTCCGGGGAAACACCATATATTTT. This chain links TRBV4-1 with TRBJ1-3, with unresolved D. V was shortened by 11 bases and J by 4 bases, with 15 bases between the two germline ends. This CDR3 region has 13 residues. The V gene's germline CDR1 is MGHRA and CDR2 YSYEKL.